This record covers a single TCR beta chain. Its cognate antigen is unknown. Being off target in a library aimed at alpha chains, this beta chain has a size of little meaning. Time point specified: sample taken at primary tumor resection. Unsorted whole RNA samples from tumor, nontumor lung or frozen PBMC were sequenced. CDR3 length: 14 amino acids. CDR1 is MGHRA and CDR2 is YSYEKL in the germline V gene. V lost 1 base, J lost 6 bases, and 13 bases lay in between. This entry belongs to a study of spatial heterogeneity in lung cancer. On the study more broadly: Alpha-chain detections were consistently fewer than beta-chain detections among the sequences. A unique TCR and UMI combination showed up more than ten times in raw reads, on average. Study observations and caveats: Counts of expanded alpha and beta TCRs within tumors tracked the tumor nonsynonymous mutation count.

A unique molecular identifier was carried by every single TCR cDNA molecule. TCRdb passed the 5' RACE reads through MiXCR, listing each CDR3 protein once. The sample yields around 18,000 distinct CDR3 sequences, roughly 9% seen once. The TCR comes from a female donor with early-stage non-small cell lung cancer. The material sequenced was lung tumor tissue, taken at surgery. The chain is built from TRBV4-1 and TRBJ2-7, with D perhaps matching TRBD2 (5 bases). For the CDR3, the DNA is TGCGCCAGCAGCCAAGGGATCCTAGCTACCGAGCAGTACTTC. Its translation: CASSQGILATEQYF.